The source of this TCR beta chain is a study of T cells after yellow fever vaccination (dated by TCRdb to the late 2010s). As for the study more broadly: The SMART-Seq v4 Ultra Low Input RNA kit was used to prepare libraries from fractions with low cell numbers. Blood was collected at multiple timepoints before and after primary and secondary immunization, and bulk PBMC replicates and cell subsets were isolated. Bulk TCR alpha and beta repertoires were sequenced longitudinally to track T-cell clones before and after primary and booster YFV17D yellow fever vaccination. The cohort comprised two healthy male donors, one aged 18 to 29 and one aged 30 to 40 years. Findings and caveats that apply to the study as a whole: A small fraction of clonotypes appeared in both the CD4 and CD8 compartments, likely as a result of convergent recombination. Because abundant contaminating clonotypes from the bulk population could be contained in FACS-sorted repertoires, computational filtering was required. After the booster, most clones that had expanded after primary vaccination were detected again (roughly 95% of CD4 and more than 85% of CD8), suggesting broad maintenance of memory. Because only a couple of donors were included in the study, the extent to which the findings can be generalized is limited. Compared with the primary T-cell response, the secondary T-cell response was weaker but faster, peaking on day 5 rather than day 15.

Sequencing took place on an Illumina NovaSeq 6000. TCR cDNA was made using 5'RACE template switching, a step that added a universal primer site and unique molecular identifiers. Priming of cDNA synthesis was performed from both the TCR alpha and TCR beta constant segments. Two PCR steps were used to amplify libraries, with sample barcodes and sequencing adapters being added in the second step. Sequencing of libraries was done on Illumina HiSeq 2500 (2x100 bp) or NovaSeq (2x150 bp). For the original study's pipeline: MIGEC was used to demultiplex reads and collapse the reads into UMI consensus sequences, and MiXCR was used for V(D)J alignment. Clonotypes responding to the vaccine were identified with edgeR on replicate PBMC samples, with the criteria of FDR below 0.01 and a log2 fold change above 5 up to day 15. Bulk clonotypes were assigned CD4 or CD8 identity according to which sequenced CD4 or CD8 repertoire held them at higher abundance. The public reads were quality trimmed at Q25 with fastp and then assembled into clones with MiXCR by TCRdb, keeping productive beta chains. One record per CDR3 amino acid sequence lists the most common genes and DNA. For this entry, the V and J calls and clone size follow TCRdb and not the study's own pipeline. Across this sample there are a few hundred thousand distinct CDR3 sequences, with approximately 4% seen only once. The ten largest clonotypes hold just under 25% of the sample.

This sample's treatment or condition label indicates: live attenuated yellow fever vaccine strain. At every blood-draw timepoint, two biological replicates of bulk PBMCs were collected. A standard Ficoll-Paque protocol was used to isolate PBMCs from peripheral blood. TriZol was used to extract RNA from bulk PBMCs, CD4 and CD8 fractions, and dextramer-positive and dextramer-negative fractions. A word on this clonotype: The clone's antigen remains unknown. No per-base quality is available; no much larger clone lies one base away.

Cut back by 5 bases and 2 bases, the V and J ends lie 10 bases apart. The CDR3 has 13 amino acids, counting the end cysteine and valine. Of the read, only the CDR3 DNA is kept; its 39 bases are in frame from base 1. The germline V gene gives CDR1 as MNHEY and CDR2 as SVGAGI. The sample was PBMCs, taken 5 days after the yellow fever booster vaccination. The TCR comes from a man aged 18 to 29 who received the YFV17D yellow fever vaccine. This receptor chain uses TRBV6-5 and TRBJ2-7, with the identity of the D gene unclear. The CDR3 amino acid sequence is: CASSRAGAYEQYV. The sequence in DNA is TGTGCCAGCAGTCGTGCAGGAGCCTACGAGCAGTACGTC.